The present T cell receptor (beta chain) was sequenced within a study of tumor-infiltrating lymphocytes in glioblastoma multiforme. V was pared by 3 bases and J by 6 bases, with 5 bases of the junction left unmatched. Germline CDR1 reads MNHEY; CDR2 reads SVGAGI. The CDR3 spans 16 residues. This clonotype was found many times. Three nested ARM-PCR rounds with V-beta and C-beta primers built TCRB libraries. TCRdb independently ran MiXCR on the multiplex PCR reads; one entry per CDR3 protein. Among nearly 20,000 distinct CDR3 sequences, around 72% were seen once, and the ten largest hold 15% to 20%. This receptor was obtained from a male donor with glioblastoma. The sequenced sample was peripheral blood. The chain recombines TRBV6-5 with TRBJ2-1, with 13 nucleotides matching TRBD2. CDR3 protein: CASSYLRLAGGNEQFF. The CDR3 nucleotides are TGTGCCAGCAGTTATCTTAGACTAGCGGGAGGCAATGAGCAGTTCTTC.